These T cell receptor beta chains were read from a single sample in a study of T cell repertoires in cytomegalovirus infection. MiXCR, run by TCRdb on the reads, gives a single entry per CDR3 protein. The repertoire includes about 270,000 distinct CDR3 sequences, 20% to 25% of them detected once, and roughly 20% sits in the top ten. No antigen has been identified for these receptors. The sequences come from cultured PBMCs, collected from culture after CMV antigen stimulation. These receptors all stem from a human donor in good health (CMV status not recorded). Some clones in this sample may be carry-over from other donors' samples. CDR3s include the opening cysteine and the closing phenylalanine or tryptophan. D genes are given only for firm matches. Size values are once, few and many counts, or a class for expanded clones, and some rows have none.

d_call	v_call	cdr3_length	j_call	clone_size	cdr3_nt	cdr3_aa
TRBD1	TRBV5-6	15	TRBJ1-5	.	TGTGCCAGCAGCTACGGACAGGGAAGGAATCAGCCCCAGCATTTT	CASSYGQGRNQPQHF
.	TRBV7-2	14	TRBJ1-1	many	TGTGCCAGCAGCTTAGCGGCTGGTAGAACTGAAGCTTTCTTT	CASSLAAGRTEAFF
.	TRBV6-5	14	TRBJ2-7	.	TGTGCCAGCAGTTACTCCGGCAGGAACTACGAGCAGTACTTC	CASSYSGRNYEQYF
.	TRBV6-8	15	TRBJ1-1	once	TGTGCCAGCAGTTACCGCCCCGCAGGGGAAACTGAAGCTTTCTTT	CASSYRPAGETEAFF
.	TRBV7-9	12	TRBJ1-4	.	TGTGCCAGCAGCTCCGACAGTCTTCAACTGTTTTTT	CASSSDSLQLFF
TRBD2	TRBV4-3	15	TRBJ2-2	.	TGCGCCAGCAGCGTGGGGACTAGCGGAACCAAGGAGCTGTTTTTT	CASSVGTSGTKELFF
.	TRBV30	11	TRBJ2-7	once	TGTGCCTGGAGCAGGGCCTACGAGCAGTACTTC	CAWSRAYEQYF
.	TRBV27	12	TRBJ2-3	.	TGTGCCAGCAGGGGGACTGCAGATACGCAGTATTTT	CASRGTADTQYF
TRBD1	TRBV12-3/TRBV12-4	13	TRBJ2-4	.	TGTGCCAGCAGCAGGGGGCGGATAAACATTCAGTACTTC	CASSRGRINIQYF
TRBD2	TRBV7-2	16	TRBJ2-5	many	TGTGCCAGCAGCTTAGATACTAGCGGGAGTACTAAGACCCAGTACTTC	CASSLDTSGSTKTQYF
.	TRBV7-9	16	TRBJ1-1	.	TGTGCCAGCAGCTCCCCGACCAGAACCCCGAACACTGAAGCTTTCTTT	CASSSPTRTPNTEAFF
.	TRBV5-1	18	TRBJ1-1	medium-sized	TGCGCCAGCAGCCGCATGGGGGCAGGGAGCGAGAAGGACACTGAAGCTTTCTTT	CASSRMGAGSEKDTEAFF
.	TRBV19	12	TRBJ1-1	.	TGTGCCAGCTTCCGCGGGGGGGCTGAAGCTTTCTTT	CASFRGGAEAFF
TRBD1	TRBV9	14	TRBJ1-2	.	TGTGCCAGCAGCAACACCGGGACAGTCTATGGCTACACCTTC	CASSNTGTVYGYTF
.	TRBV4-1	16	TRBJ2-1	few	TGCGCCAGCAGCCGTTCCGGTCGCAGGGCGTACAATGAGCAGTTCTTC	CASSRSGRRAYNEQFF
.	TRBV12-3/TRBV12-4	20	TRBJ1-3	.	TGTGCCAGCAGTTCACCCTTCAGGAGCTTCGGACCTATCTCTGGAAACACCATATATTTT	CASSSPFRSFGPISGNTIYF
.	TRBV11-3	15	TRBJ1-3	many	TGTGCCAGCAGCTTAGACAGTTACTCTGGAAACACCATATATTTT	CASSLDSYSGNTIYF
TRBD2	TRBV9	15	TRBJ2-1	few	TGTGCCAGCAGCACCGAAGCTAGCGGGTACAATGAGCAGTTCTTC	CASSTEASGYNEQFF
TRBD1	TRBV19	15	TRBJ1-5	.	TGTGCCAGTAGTTTCGGGACAGCCCTTAAGCAGCCCCAGCATTTT	CASSFGTALKQPQHF
.	TRBV7-9	13	TRBJ2-5	.	TGTGCCAGCAGCTCGACCATGCGGGAGACCCAGTACTTC	CASSSTMRETQYF